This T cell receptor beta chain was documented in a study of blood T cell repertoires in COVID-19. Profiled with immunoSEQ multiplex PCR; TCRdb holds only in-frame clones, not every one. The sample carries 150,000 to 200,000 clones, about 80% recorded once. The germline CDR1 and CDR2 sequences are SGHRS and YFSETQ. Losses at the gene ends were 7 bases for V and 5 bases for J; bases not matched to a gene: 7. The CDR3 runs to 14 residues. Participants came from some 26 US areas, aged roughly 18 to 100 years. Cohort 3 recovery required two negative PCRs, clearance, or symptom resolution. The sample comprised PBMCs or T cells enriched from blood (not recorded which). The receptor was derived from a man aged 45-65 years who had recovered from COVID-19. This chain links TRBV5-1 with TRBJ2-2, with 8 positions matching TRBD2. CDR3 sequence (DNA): TGCGCCAGCGGGGGGTTAGCGGGAACCGGGGAGCTGTTTTTT. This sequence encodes CASGGLAGTGELFF.